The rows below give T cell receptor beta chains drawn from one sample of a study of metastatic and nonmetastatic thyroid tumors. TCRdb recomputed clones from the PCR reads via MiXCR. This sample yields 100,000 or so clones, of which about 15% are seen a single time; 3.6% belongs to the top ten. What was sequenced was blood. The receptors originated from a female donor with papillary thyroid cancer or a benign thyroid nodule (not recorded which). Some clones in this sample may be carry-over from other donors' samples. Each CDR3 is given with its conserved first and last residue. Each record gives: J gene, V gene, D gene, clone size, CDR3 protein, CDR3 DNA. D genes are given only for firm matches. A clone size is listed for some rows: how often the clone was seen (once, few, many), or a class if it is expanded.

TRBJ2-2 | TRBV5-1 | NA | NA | CASSLDLRKGELFF | TGCGCGAGCAGCTTGGATCTCCGGAAAGGGGAGCTGTTTTTT
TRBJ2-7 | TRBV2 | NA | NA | CASSSRLSGGQAYEQYF | TGTGCCAGCAGTTCTAGACTATCTGGGGGCCAAGCCTACGAGCAGTACTTC
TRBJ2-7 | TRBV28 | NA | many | CASSSPPSTDSASRGQYF | TGTGCCAGCAGTTCCCCCCCTTCAACAGACTCCGCTTCTCGTGGGCAGTACTTC
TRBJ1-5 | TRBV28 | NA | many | CASSFSGGLGNQPQHF | TGTGCCAGCAGTTTTTCCGGAGGACTGGGCAATCAGCCCCAGCATTTT
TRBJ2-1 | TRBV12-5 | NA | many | CASGYNSYNEQFF | TGTGCTAGTGGATATAACTCCTACAATGAGCAGTTCTTC
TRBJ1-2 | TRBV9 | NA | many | CASSVGGGHGYTF | TGTGCCAGCTCCGTAGGGGGGGGCCATGGCTACACCTTC
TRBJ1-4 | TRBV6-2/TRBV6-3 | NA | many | CASREKGATNEKLFF | TGTGCCAGCAGGGAAAAGGGGGCAACTAATGAAAAACTGTTTTTT
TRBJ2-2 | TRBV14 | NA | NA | CASSQVPSGELFF | TGCGCCAGCAGCCAAGTACCCTCGGGGGAGCTGTTTTTT
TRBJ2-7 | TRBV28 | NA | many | CASSIGSYEQYF | TGTGCCAGCAGTATCGGCTCCTACGAGCAGTACTTC
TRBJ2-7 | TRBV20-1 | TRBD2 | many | CSARPMGGRISYEQYF | TGCAGTGCTAGACCTATGGGGGGGAGAATCTCCTACGAGCAGTACTTC
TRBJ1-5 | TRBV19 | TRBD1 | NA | CASSIGTGNQPQHF | TGTGCCAGTAGTATCGGGACAGGGAACCAGCCCCAGCATTTT
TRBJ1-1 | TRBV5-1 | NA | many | CASSLAYRRIGTEAFF | TGCGCCAGCAGCTTGGCCTACAGGAGAATCGGCACTGAAGCTTTCTTT
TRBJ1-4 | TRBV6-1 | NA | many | CASNKRDEKLFF | TGTGCCAGCAATAAAAGGGACGAAAAACTGTTTTTT
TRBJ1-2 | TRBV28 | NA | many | CASSLGPEGGYGYTF | TGTGCCAGCAGTTTAGGGCCGGAGGGTGGTTATGGCTACACCTTC
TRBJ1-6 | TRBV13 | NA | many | CASSAQGRENSPLHF | TGTGCCAGCAGCGCACAAGGGAGGGAGAATTCACCCCTCCACTTT
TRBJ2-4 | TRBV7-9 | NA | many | CASVTDSGNIQYF | TGTGCCAGCGTCACGGACAGCGGAAACATTCAGTACTTC
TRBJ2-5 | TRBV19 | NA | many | CASSMRAGKTQYF | TGTGCCAGTAGTATGAGGGCTGGGAAGACCCAGTACTTC
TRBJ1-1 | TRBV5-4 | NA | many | CASSLDRQNTEAFF | TGTGCCAGCAGCTTGGATCGCCAAAACACTGAAGCTTTCTTT
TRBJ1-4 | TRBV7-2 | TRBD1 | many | CASSFFTGAINEKLFF | TGTGCCAGCAGCTTTTTTACAGGGGCCATTAATGAAAAACTGTTTTTT
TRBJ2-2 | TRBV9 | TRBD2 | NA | CASSSAGAPTGELFF | TGTGCCAGCAGCTCAGCGGGGGCACCCACCGGGGAGCTGTTTTTT
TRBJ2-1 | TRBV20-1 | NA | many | CSASTGPKTGTDNEQFF | TGCAGTGCTAGTACAGGGCCAAAGACGGGGACCGACAATGAGCAGTTCTTC
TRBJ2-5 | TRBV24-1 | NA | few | CSTCGETQYF | TGTTCCACCTGTGGGGAGACCCAGTACTTC
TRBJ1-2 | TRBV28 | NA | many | CASSPQWGQGAGTF | NA
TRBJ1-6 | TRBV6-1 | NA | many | CASRGRDAGSPLHF | TGTGCCAGCAGAGGAAGGGATGCAGGGTCACCCCTCCACTTT
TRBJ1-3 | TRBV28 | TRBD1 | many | CASGQGASGNTIYF | TGTGCCAGCGGACAGGGGGCCTCTGGAAACACCATATATTTT
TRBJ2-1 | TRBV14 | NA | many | CASSQESSYNEQFF | TGTGCCAGCAGTCAAGAGAGCTCCTACAATGAGCAGTTCTTC
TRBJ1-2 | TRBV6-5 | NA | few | CAISYSVYGYTF | TGTGCCATCAGTTACAGCGTCTATGGCTACACCTTC
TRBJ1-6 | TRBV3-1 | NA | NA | CASSRGQSPLHF | TGTGCCAGCAGCCGAGGACAGTCACCCCTCCACTTT
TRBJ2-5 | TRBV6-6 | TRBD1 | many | CASSYVARGQETQYF | TGTGCCAGCAGTTACGTAGCCAGGGGGCAAGAGACCCAGTACTTC
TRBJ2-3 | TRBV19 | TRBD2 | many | CASNQEGGNTDTQYF | TGTGCCAGTAACCAGGAGGGAGGGAACACAGATACGCAGTATTTT
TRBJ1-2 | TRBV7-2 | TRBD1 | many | CASSLRQGADGYTF | TGTGCCAGCAGCTTAAGGCAGGGGGCCGATGGCTACACCTTC
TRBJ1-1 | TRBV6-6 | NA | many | CASSYRNTEAFF | TGTGCCAGCAGTTACAGGAACACTGAAGCTTTCTTT
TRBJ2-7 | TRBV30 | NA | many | CAWGAREQYF | TGTGCCTGGGGGGCTCGCGAGCAGTACTTC
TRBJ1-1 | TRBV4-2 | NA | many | CASSQESGSVGPGGNTEAFF | TGTGCCAGCAGCCAAGAATCCGGCAGTGTCGGGCCCGGGGGTAACACTGAAGCTTTCTTT
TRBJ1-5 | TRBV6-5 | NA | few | CASSSNQGRGINQPQHF | TGTGCCAGCAGTTCCAACCAGGGCAGGGGAATCAATCAGCCCCAGCATTTT
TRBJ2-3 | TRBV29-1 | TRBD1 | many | CSSGQGSRGTQYF | TGCAGCTCGGGACAGGGTAGTAGGGGTACGCAGTATTTT
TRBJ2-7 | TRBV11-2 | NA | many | CASSLTRQVTLTEQYF | TGTGCCAGCAGCTTAACAAGACAGGTTACCCTTACCGAGCAGTACTTC
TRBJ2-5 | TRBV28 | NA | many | CASSDARGGETQYF | TGTGCCAGCAGTGACGCAAGAGGGGGGGAGACCCAGTACTTC
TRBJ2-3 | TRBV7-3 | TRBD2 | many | CASSLLARGDGTDTQYF | TGTGCCAGCAGCCTCCTGGCGCGGGGGGATGGCACAGATACGCAGTATTTT
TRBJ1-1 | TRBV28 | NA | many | CASSFSHLYSEAFF | TGTGCCAGCAGTTTCTCCCACCTATACAGTGAAGCTTTCTTT
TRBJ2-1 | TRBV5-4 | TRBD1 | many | CASSAATGVELNEQFF | TGTGCCAGCAGCGCGGCGACAGGGGTCGAATTGAATGAGCAGTTCTTC
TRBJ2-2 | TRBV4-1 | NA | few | CASSPGPNTGELFF | TGCGCCAGCAGCCCAGGCCCGAACACCGGGGAGCTGTTTTTT
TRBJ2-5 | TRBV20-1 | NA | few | CSAMHSRVQETQYF | TGCAGTGCTATGCACTCCAGGGTCCAAGAGACCCAGTACTTC
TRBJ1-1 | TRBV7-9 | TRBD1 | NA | CASIGTGWNTEAFF | TGTGCCAGCATCGGGACAGGGTGGAACACTGAAGCTTTCTTT
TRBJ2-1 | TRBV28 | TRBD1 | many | CASRPRQGDYDNEQFF | TGTGCCAGCAGGCCTAGACAGGGGGATTATGACAATGAGCAGTTCTTC
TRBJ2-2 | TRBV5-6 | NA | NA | CASLFWGGRLTGELFF | TGTGCCAGCCTCTTTTGGGGGGGGCGACTCACCGGGGAGCTGTTTTTT
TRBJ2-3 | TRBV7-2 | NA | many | CASSSAGVSADTQYF | TGTGCCAGCAGCTCAGCAGGGGTTTCGGCAGATACGCAGTATTTT
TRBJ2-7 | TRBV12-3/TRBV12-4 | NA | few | CASSLYSWGPGGEQYF | TGTGCCAGCAGTTTATATTCGTGGGGGCCTGGAGGCGAGCAGTACTTC